The 21 T cell receptor beta chains below come from one sample, sequenced in a study of metastatic and nonmetastatic thyroid tumors. All patients were treatment-naive before thyroid surgery. From the PCR reads, TCRdb re-called clones with MiXCR. The table has over 25,000 clones, about 15% seen once. Sequencing used blood. The receptor set was obtained from a female donor with papillary thyroid cancer or a benign thyroid nodule (not recorded which). Some clones in this sample may be carry-over from other donors' samples.

This clone was counted ten times or more. The gene calls are TRBV12-3 or TRBV12-4 and TRBJ2-1, with D possibly called TRBD1 or TRBD2 (5 bases each). V was clipped by 10 bases and J by 7 bases, with 11 bases between them. The CDR3 is made up of 11 amino acids. Here the CDR3 reads CATRDENEQFF. Written as DNA, the CDR3 is TGTGCCACCAGGGACGAGAATGAGCAGTTCTTC.

This clone occurred many times. Other DNA sequences of this sample code for an identical CDR3. V is TRBV14 and J is TRBJ1-2, with D tentatively TRBD1 (6 bases). Germline assignment: CDR1 SGHDN and CDR2 FVKESK. CDR3 size: 14 residues. The V and J ends lost 5 bases and 8 bases respectively, with 18 bases between them. The CDR3 nucleotides read TGTGCCAGCAGCACCGGTCAGGGGACTTGGGGCTACACCTTC. Protein product: CASSTGQGTWGYTF. The full variable domain, rest sourced from reference TRBV14 and TRBJ1-2, is EAGVTQFPSHSVIEKGQTVTLRCDPISGHDNLYWYRRVMGKEIKFLLHFVKESKQDESGMPNNRFLAERTGGTYSTLKVQPAELEDSGVYFCASSTGQGTWGYTFGSGTRLTVV.

This clone was counted ten times or more. A single base separates this from a much larger clone, so it may be a read error. Other DNA sequences in this sample translate to the same CDR3. This chain joins TRBV28 and TRBJ1-4, with 7 bases that match TRBD1. In germline, CDR1 is MDHEN, CDR2 SYDVKM. The CDR3 spans 15 residues. J gave up 8 bases and V 2 bases, and 8 bases lay outside the gene matches. The CDR3 sequence is CASSLARQGLEKLFF. CDR3 bases: TGTGCCAGCAGTTTAGCGAGACAGGGTCTCGAAAAACTGTTTTTT. The whole variable domain, remainder taken from reference TRBV28 and TRBJ1-4, is DVKVTQSSRYLVKRTGEKVFLECVQDMDHENMFWYRQDPGLGLRLIYFSYDVKMKEKGDIPEGYSVSREKKERFSLILESASTNQTSMYLCASSLARQGLEKLFFGSGTQLSVL.

V and J are TRBV6-5 and TRBJ2-7, with 7 bases identical to TRBD1. V dropped 2 bases and J dropped 5; count of bases not matched to a gene: 6. Germline V gives CDR1 MNHEY, CDR2 SVGAGI. The CDR3 length is 14 residues. The CDR3 DNA sequence: TGTGCCAGCAGTTACAGGGGGCTTTCCCACGAGCAGTACTTC. This codes for CASSYRGLSHEQYF.

This clone was seen many times. This sequence joins TRBV14 and TRBJ1-4, with D perhaps matching TRBD1 (6 bases). The V and J ends lost 5 bases and 7 bases respectively, with 11 bases between them. Germline CDR1 SGHDN, CDR2 FVKESK. CDR3 size: 13 residues. The CDR3 here is CASSEEGVEKLFF. CDR3 sequence (DNA): TGTGCCAGCAGCGAGGAGGGGGTTGAAAAACTGTTTTTT.

This clone was seen many times. J is TRBJ2-3 and V is TRBV6-1; possible D gene TRBD1, 6 bases. This CDR3 has 13 residues. Germline values: CDR1 MNHNS, CDR2 SASEGT. Trimming pared 4 bases from V and 4 bases from J, leaving 9 bases between. The CDR3 loop reads CASSVTGPDTQYF. The DNA of the CDR3 is TGTGCCAGCAGTGTTACAGGGCCAGATACGCAGTATTTT.

This clone rates as medium-sized (0.01 to 0.1%). V usage is TRBV11-1 and J usage is TRBJ2-7, with 11 bases fitting TRBD1. CDR1 and CDR2 (germline): SGHAT, FQDESV (reference sequence). The CDR3 contains 16 residues. J lost 3 bases, V lost 3 bases, and 7 bases had no gene match. CDR3 sequence: CASSLGTGTGGYEQYF. The CDR3 nucleotides are TGTGCCAGCAGCTTGGGAACCGGGACAGGGGGCTACGAGCAGTACTTC.

This clone has at least ten counts. V usage is TRBV4-1 and J usage is TRBJ2-2; possible D gene TRBD1, 6 bases. The CDR3 length is 16 residues. Trimming pared 1 base from V and 8 bases from J, leaving 17 bases between. CDR1 is MGHRA, CDR2 YSYEKL, per germline. CDR3 loop: CASSQGASDRQGELFF. The CDR3 region has the DNA TGCGCCAGCAGCCAAGGGGCCTCGGACAGACAGGGGGAGCTGTTTTTT.

This clone was observed at least ten times. The genes are TRBV10-2 and TRBJ2-7; D might be TRBD1 (5 bases). CDR1 is WSHSY and CDR2 is SAAADI in the germline V gene. Deletions cut 2 bases from V and 2 bases from J, with 7 bases between. The length of the CDR3 is 13 residues. The CDR3 loop is CASSEPGTYEQYF. Written as DNA, the CDR3 is TGCGCCAGCAGTGAGCCAGGGACCTACGAGCAGTACTTC.

This clone was counted a few times. The chain is built from TRBV29-1 and TRBJ2-5; D gene ambiguous. Trimming removed 2 bases at V and 1 base at J, with 5 bases between. In germline, CDR1 is SQVTM, CDR2 ANQGSEA. This CDR3 region has 12 residues. The CDR3 region has the DNA TGCAGCGTTGAAAGGGCCCAAGAGACCCAGTACTTC. Translated: CSVERAQETQYF.

This clone is medium-sized (0.01 to 0.1%). The rearrangement links TRBV7-2 to TRBJ1-1; 8 nucleotides match TRBD1. In germline, CDR1 is SGHTA, CDR2 FQGNSA. The CDR3 runs to 18 residues. J was trimmed by 2 bases and V by 1 base; bases with no gene match: 12. Written as DNA, the CDR3 is TGTGCCAGCAGCTTAGTCGCGACAGGGGTCTCCTCCAACACTGAAGCTTTCTTT. Translation gives CASSLVATGVSSNTEAFF. The whole variable domain, filled in from reference TRBV7-2 and TRBJ1-1, reads GAGVSQSPSNKVTEKGKDVELRCDPISGHTALYWYRQSLGQGLEFLIYFQGNSAPDKSGLPSDRFSAERTGGSVSTLTIQRTQQEDSAVYLCASSLVATGVSSNTEAFFGQGTRLTVV.

A remark on this clone: A junction end diverges from the germline sequence, so it may reflect a read error. This specimen includes other DNA sequences encoding the same CDR3. The rearrangement uses TRBV6-1 and TRBJ2-7; a possible D gene is TRBD2 (6 bases). The CDR3 totals 14 residues. CDR1 and CDR2 (germline): MNHNS, SASEGT. The CDR3 loop is CASSEVGGPYEQYF. In DNA form, the CDR3 reads TGTGCCAGCAGTGAAGTGGGGGGTCCCTACGAGCAATACTTC.

To note about this clone: The junction shows a germline mismatch at one end, possibly a read error. The chain combines TRBV2 with TRBJ1-3; D might be TRBD1 (5 bases). Germline V gene data show CDR1 as SNHLY and CDR2 as FYNNEI. This CDR3 is 14 amino acids long. This chain's CDR3 is CASVPGTSGNTMYF. The CDR3 DNA sequence: TGTGCCAGCGTACCTGGGACCTCTGGAAACACCATGTATTTT.

At least ten counts were recorded for this clone. The chain joins TRBV27 to TRBJ1-2, with D tentatively TRBD1 (6 bases). V was cut by 8 bases and J by 5 bases, with 15 bases left in between. Germline CDR1 is MNHEY and CDR2 is SMNVEV (reference sequence). The CDR3 totals 13 residues. The CDR3: CASFQGRGYGYTF. For the CDR3, the DNA is TGTGCCAGCTTTCAGGGCAGGGGTTATGGCTACACCTTC.

In this sample, this clone is medium-sized. V usage is TRBV6-1 and J usage is TRBJ1-2, with 11 bases fitting TRBD1. V dropped 7 bases and J dropped 8; count of bases not matched to a gene: 9. Germline V gives CDR1 MNHNS, CDR2 SASEGT. This CDR3 contains 14 residues. The CDR3 DNA reads as TGTGCCAGCACCACGGACAGGGGGCAAGCGGGCTACACCTTC. This encodes CASTTDRGQAGYTF.

This clone came up many times. The J gene is TRBJ2-6, the V gene TRBV20-1; D remains unclear. The CDR3 covers 13 residues. V was trimmed by 0 bases and J by 6 bases, leaving 6 bases between them. Germline V CDR1 and CDR2: DFQATT, SNEGSKA (reference sequence). CDR3: CSAREGLANVLTF. The CDR3 DNA reads TGCAGTGCTAGAGAGGGTCTGGCCAACGTCCTGACTTTC.

This clone was recorded at least ten times. This may stem from a read error, because a much larger clone lies one nucleotide away. The identical CDR3 is also encoded by other nucleotide sequences in the sample. V gene TRBV11-3 combines with J gene TRBJ2-1, with 7 nucleotides matching TRBD1. The CDR3 loop spans 17 amino acids. Looked up from germline, CDR1 is SGHNT and CDR2 is YENEEA. V shed 1 base and J 6 bases; nucleotides not matched to a gene: 12. CDR3 amino acids: CASSLGGQGDWFNEQFF. In DNA form, the CDR3 reads TGTGCCAGCAGCTTAGGGGGGCAGGGGGATTGGTTCAATGAGCAGTTCTTC.

This clone is medium-sized in the sample. V usage is TRBV5-1 and J usage is TRBJ2-7, with TRBD2 matching over 11 bases. This CDR3 comprises 17 residues. Germline V lookup: CDR1 SGHRS, CDR2 YFSETQ. The junction had 9 bases not matched to a gene; V was cut back by 1 base and J by 3 bases. Written as DNA, the CDR3 is TGCGCCAGCAGCTTGTCCACCGGGACTAGCGGATACTACGAGCAGTACTTC. This codes for CASSLSTGTSGYYEQYF.

J is TRBJ1-5 and V is TRBV30, with 8 bases identical to TRBD1. V lost 5 bases and J lost 6; bases outside the gene matches: 6. The CDR3 is made up of 13 amino acids. Looked up from germline, CDR1 is GTSNPN and CDR2 is SVGIG (reference sequence). The CDR3 spells CAWARGQGQPQHF. CDR3 in DNA: TGTGCCTGGGCCAGGGGGCAGGGTCAGCCCCAGCATTTT.

There are many counts of this clone. CDR3 amino acids: CASSIQQGSYEQYF. CDR3 bases: TGTGCCAGTAGTATACAACAGGGGTCCTACGAGCAGTACTTC. The genes are TRBV19 and TRBJ2-7, with TRBD1 matching 7 bases. This CDR3 contains 14 residues. CDR1 LNHDA and CDR2 SQIVND come from the germline V gene (reference sequence). Unmatched junction bases numbered 2, after V lost 2 bases and J lost 1 base.

By share, this clone counts as medium-sized. The rearrangement links TRBV20-1 to TRBJ2-7; 7 bases fit TRBD1. There are 15 residues in the CDR3. V trimming: 2 bases; J trimming: 0 bases; junction bases outside the gene matches: 7. Germline V CDR1 and CDR2: DFQATT, SNEGSKA (reference sequence). CDR3 DNA: TGCAGTGCTAGATCCACAGGGGTCAACTCCTACGAGCAGTACTTC. This encodes CSARSTGVNSYEQYF.